This TCR beta chain came from a study of shared clonotypes between healthy human individuals. Naivety among CD8 cells was defined by CD45RO negativity and positive CCR7 selection, thereby excluding terminally differentiated effector memory CD45RA+ cells. TCRdb keeps only in-frame clones here, not all; method: immunoSEQ multiplex PCR. This table has 660,000 or so clones, roughly 96% appearing once. With 1 base removed from V and 7 bases from J, the gap between germline ends came to 11 bases. CDR1 and CDR2 from the germline V gene are LGHNA and YNFKEQ. CDR3 length equals 13 residues. V usage is TRBV4-2 and J usage is TRBJ2-7; D is uncertain. This receptor was obtained from a woman younger than 45 in good health. The source material was naive CD8+ T cells sorted from blood. CDR3 nucleotides: TGTGCCAGCAGCCAAGTTGGTACGGAGGAGCAGTACTTC. It encodes CASSQVGTEEQYF.